This T cell receptor beta chain was found in a study of regulatory T cells in long-lasting Graves disease. This clonotype was counted once. Arm-PCR of CDR3 regions and iRepertoire HTBI primers were used to build TCR beta libraries. Via MiXCR, TCRdb re-called the multiplex PCR reads, giving one row per CDR3 protein. The data contain some 330,000 distinct CDR3 sequences, more than 20% of them singletons. The ends were cut back, 4 bases at V and 3 bases at J, with 6 bases in the middle. Germline V CDR1 and CDR2: SNHLY, FYNNEI. The CDR3 runs 12 residues. Stated time point: persistent/refractory GD, antithyroid drugs over 5 years with positive TRAb. The authors made the TCR library using RNA they extracted from PBMCs.

This sequence was found in a middle-aged woman with Graves disease. The chain has TRBV2 and TRBJ1-2; D unclear. The sample consisted of peripheral blood mononuclear cells (PBMCs), taken when the disease was refractory, from a patient treated with antithyroid drugs. The CDR3 here is CASSAFDYGYTF. In DNA, the CDR3 is TGTGCCAGCAGTGCCTTTGACTATGGCTACACCTTC. The full variable domain, completed using reference TRBV2 and TRBJ1-2, is EPEVTQTPSHQVTQMGQEVILRCVPISNHLYFYWYRQILGQKVEFLVSFYNNEISEKSEIFDDQFSVERPDGSNFTLKIRSTKLEDSAMYFCASSAFDYGYTFGSGTRLTVV.